This paragraph covers one TCR beta chain sequence. The entry originates in a study of blood T cell repertoires in COVID-19. Overall study context: The origin of the acute and convalescent COVID-19 samples was the United States, Italy and Spain.

Assay used: immunoSEQ multiplex PCR; TCRdb lists only in-frame clones, some missing. The table lists about 150,000 clones, about nine tenths of them singletons, with around 6.3% in the top ten. The CDR3 spans 15 residues. From germline, CDR1 is SGDLS and CDR2 YYNGEE. V was trimmed by 0 bases and J by 8 bases, leaving 17 bases between them. Sequencing used peripheral blood. The V call is TRBV9, the J call TRBJ1-2; no definite D call. This receptor was obtained from an elderly man with acute or convalescent COVID-19. CDR3 nucleotide sequence: TGTGCCAGCAGCGTAGGAGTGCCCGGGTGGAGAGGCTACACCTTC. Translating it yields CASSVGVPGWRGYTF.